This T cell receptor (beta chain) was observed in a study of somatic mutations in cytotoxic T cells in rheumatoid arthritis. Study-level background: Using a FACSAria II or Sony SH800, a portion of the V beta antibody-stained T-cell populations were flow-sorted at nearly 100% purity, and among those populations were V beta1+ cells that were then sequenced for TCRB.

TCRdb's table, derived via immunoSEQ multiplex PCR, lists solely in-frame clones and lacks some. The sample consists of 10,000 or so clones, 75% to 90% of them appearing once. After removal of 5 bases from V and 6 bases from J, the junction contained 4 bases not matched to a gene. Per the germline V gene, CDR1 is SGHTA and CDR2 is FQGNSA. This CDR3 has 15 amino acids. The sample comprised CD4+ T cells sorted from blood. The TCR originated in a woman between 18 and 29 years old with rheumatoid arthritis. The genes are TRBV7-2 and TRBJ1-6; TRBD1 agrees at 10 bases. In nucleotides, the CDR3 is TGTGCCAGCAGCCCCCGGACAGGGGGTAATTCACCCCTCCACTTT. It translates to CASSPRTGGNSPLHF.